This is a list of T cell receptor beta chains from one sample in a study of T cell responses to AZD1222 COVID-19 vaccine. Sequencing was performed with immunoSEQ multiplex PCR; in TCRdb, only in-frame clones are kept and a portion is missing. Of roughly 120,000 clones in the sample, 90% to 95% were seen once. Sequencing used peripheral blood, obtained on day 0 of AZD1222 vaccination. The source is an adult in good health. CDR3s include the opening cysteine and the closing phenylalanine or tryptophan. The D gene is left open where the match is weak. Size is omitted from some rows. Given values are once, few, many or a class for expanded clones.

J gene | clone size | V gene | D gene | CDR3 DNA | CDR3 protein
TRBJ1-1 | . | TRBV4-3 | . | TGCGCCAGCAGCCAAGTCTTGAACACTGAAGCTTTCTTT | CASSQVLNTEAFF
TRBJ1-2 | . | TRBV28 | TRBD1 | TGTGCCAGCAGTCAGGACAGGAGATACTTCTATGGCTACACCTTC | CASSQDRRYFYGYTF
TRBJ2-1 | . | TRBV5-4 | TRBD2 | TGTGCCAGCAGGGGACTAGCGGGGTTTTCGGGCAATGAGCAGTTCTTC | CASRGLAGFSGNEQFF
TRBJ2-5 | . | TRBV4-2 | . | TGTGCCAGCAGCCAAGATATGGTTGGTGAAGAGACCCAGTACTTC | CASSQDMVGEETQYF
TRBJ2-7 | . | TRBV11-2 | . | TGTGCCAGCAGCTTATACAGACGCTCGGAGCAGTACTTC | CASSLYRRSEQYF
TRBJ1-2 | . | TRBV21-1 | . | TGTGCCAGCAGCAACGGCTGCTCCTATGGCTACACCTTC | CASSNGCSYGYTF
TRBJ2-3 | . | TRBV5-1 | TRBD1 | TGCGCCAGCAGCGTGGACAGGATGACAGATACGCAGTATTTT | CASSVDRMTDTQYF
TRBJ2-2 | . | TRBV12-3/TRBV12-4 | . | TGTGCCAGCAGTCTTCCGGTTACCGGGGAGCTGTTTTTT | CASSLPVTGELFF
TRBJ1-6 | . | TRBV11-2 | . | TGTGCCAGCAGCTTAGAATGGGGGAATAATTCACCCCTCCACTTT | CASSLEWGNNSPLHF
TRBJ1-3 | . | TRBV28 | . | TGTGCCAGCAGTTCCCCCCAGGGGAGCATATATTTT | CASSSPQGSIYF
TRBJ2-1 | . | TRBV7-8 | . | TGTGCCAGCAGCTTAGCGAAAACCCCCCGCGGACGAGACTTCCGGGAGCAGTTCTTC | CASSLAKTPRGRDFREQFF
TRBJ2-1 | . | TRBV11-2 | TRBD1 | TGTGCCAGCAGCCTCCAAGGGACAGGCGGTGAGCAGTTCTTC | CASSLQGTGGEQFF
TRBJ2-1 | . | TRBV19 | TRBD2 | TGTGCCAGTAAGGCTCTAGCGGGGTACTCCTACAATGAGCAGTTCTTC | CASKALAGYSYNEQFF
TRBJ2-3 | . | TRBV10-3 | TRBD2 | TGTGCCACGGCGGGGGGAACTAGCACAGATACGCAGTATTTT | CATAGGTSTDTQYF
TRBJ1-3 | . | TRBV19 | . | TGTGCCAGTAGTACCCGGGGGGGCGTCAACTCTGGAAACACCATATATTTT | CASSTRGGVNSGNTIYF
TRBJ1-2 | few | TRBV9 | . | TGTGCCAGCAGCGGGGATGGCTACACCTTC | CASSGDGYTF
TRBJ1-1 | . | TRBV29-1 | . | TGCAGCGTTGTCCCAGAACTCACTGAAGCTTTCTTT | CSVVPELTEAFF
TRBJ1-5 | once | TRBV18 | . | TGTGCCAGCTCACCAATAGAGGGGCGGACTGATCAGCCCCAGCATTTT | CASSPIEGRTDQPQHF
TRBJ2-1 | . | TRBV29-1 | . | TGCAGCGTAGCTAGGGGGAGTGAGCAGTTCTTC | CSVARGSEQFF
TRBJ1-1 | . | TRBV29-1 | . | TGCAGCGTTGAATCCAGGGTGAACACTGAAGCTTTCTTT | CSVESRVNTEAFF
TRBJ2-2 | . | TRBV27 | . | TGTGCCAGCAGTCTCAAACAGAACACCGGGGAGCTGTTTTTT | CASSLKQNTGELFF
TRBJ2-3 | . | TRBV29-1 | . | TGCAGCGCCCGGGGTCCCGGATTAGATACGCAGTATTTT | CSARGPGLDTQYF
TRBJ1-6 | . | TRBV4-1 | . | TGCGCCAGCAGCCCAAGGAGCGGGAATTCACCCCTCCACTTT | CASSPRSGNSPLHF
TRBJ1-6 | . | TRBV6-5 | . | TGTGCCAGCAGTTACAGGCCCGTTGTAGGTTCACCCCTCCACTTT | CASSYRPVVGSPLHF
TRBJ1-1 | few | TRBV3-1/TRBV3-2 | TRBD1 | TGTGCCAGCAGCCAATGGACAGGGGGCCGGACTGAAGCTTTCTTT | CASSQWTGGRTEAFF
TRBJ1-6 | . | TRBV11-2 | . | TGTGCCAGCAGCCAAAATTCGGGTTATTCACCCCTCCACTTT | CASSQNSGYSPLHF
TRBJ2-5 | . | TRBV7-9 | . | TGTGCCAGCAGTTCGGTATCGGACCCCCAAGAGACCCAGTACTTC | CASSSVSDPQETQYF
TRBJ1-6 | . | TRBV5-4 | . | TGTGCCAGCAGCGACGACAGGAACCGCAATTCACCCCTCCACTTT | CASSDDRNRNSPLHF
TRBJ1-2 | . | TRBV6-1 | . | TGTGCCAGCAGTGAAGTAGTCGCGGGGGCGCCTCTCTATGGCTACACCTTC | CASSEVVAGAPLYGYTF
TRBJ1-2 | . | TRBV6-4 | . | TGTGCCAGCAGTGAAGAGGCCAGCCCCTATGGCTACACCTTC | CASSEEASPYGYTF
TRBJ2-5 | . | TRBV7-3 | TRBD2 | TGTGCCAGCAGCCCGACGGGGGGGAGGGAGACCCAGTACTTC | CASSPTGGRETQYF
TRBJ1-6 | . | TRBV7-2 | . | TGTGCCAGCAGCTTAGATAGGCTTTCACCCCTCCACTTT | CASSLDRLSPLHF
TRBJ2-1 | . | TRBV10-2 | TRBD2 | TGCGCCAGCACCCTCCCCACTAGCGGGAAGGATGAGCAGTTCTTC | CASTLPTSGKDEQFF
TRBJ1-2 | . | TRBV5-1 | . | TGCGCCAGCAGCAGATCCGACAGGACTGCTGGCTACACCTTC | CASSRSDRTAGYTF
TRBJ2-1 | once | TRBV3-1/TRBV3-2 | . | TGTGCCAGCAGCCACCCCGGGGCCGCGAGCTCCTACAATGAGCAGTTCTTC | CASSHPGAASSYNEQFF
TRBJ1-1 | . | TRBV10-3 | . | TGTGCCATCACCAACCTACAGGCCCCGAACACTGAAGCTTTCTTT | CAITNLQAPNTEAFF
TRBJ1-1 | . | TRBV21-1 | . | TGTGCCAGCACCCGAATGGAGACAGGCATGAACACTGAAGCTTTCTTT | CASTRMETGMNTEAFF
TRBJ2-7 | . | TRBV19 | . | TGTGCCAGTAGTATTCGGGCAGGGAGGCACTACGAGCAGTACTTC | CASSIRAGRHYEQYF
TRBJ2-2 | . | TRBV15 | TRBD1 | TGTGCCACCAGCATTCAGACAGGGATGGCCGGGGAGCTGTTTTTT | CATSIQTGMAGELFF
TRBJ2-7 | . | TRBV6-2/TRBV6-3 | . | TGTGCCAGCAGTTACCAGGGAGGCACCTACGAGCAGTACTTC | CASSYQGGTYEQYF
TRBJ2-7 | . | TRBV6-5 | . | TGTGCCGCCCTCCGGGACGGGTTCTACGAGCAGTACTTC | CAALRDGFYEQYF